At least ten counts were recorded for the clone carrying this TCR beta chain. Antigen: not known. This CDR3 has 13 amino acids. V gave up 2 bases and J gave up 5 bases, with 9 bases separating them. Time point: persistent/refractory GD, antithyroid drugs over 5 years with positive TRAb. PBMC RNA served as the TCR library source. With EDTA tubes as the receptacles, approximately 10 milliliters of peripheral blood were drawn. This sample was included in a study of regulatory T cells in long-lasting Graves disease. Study findings and constraints: TRBV28, TRBJ1-2 and TRBJ2-5 emerged as the favored segments in persistent disease.

Arm-PCR with iRepertoire HTBI primers amplified the CDR3 regions for these TCR beta libraries. TCRdb analysed the multiplex PCR reads with MiXCR anew, one entry per CDR3 protein. The table lists roughly 360,000 distinct CDR3 sequences, approximately 25% of them singletons, with less than 30% in the top ten. This receptor was identified in a woman between 35 and 50 years old with Graves disease. The sample in question was peripheral blood mononuclear cells (PBMCs), obtained when the disease was refractory, from a patient treated with antithyroid drugs. The V gene is TRBV12-3 or TRBV12-4, the J gene TRBJ1-1; D is undetermined. In DNA, the CDR3 is TGTGCCAGCAGTTTATCTAGCAGGACTGAAGCTTTCTTT. This encodes CASSLSSRTEAFF.